The 7 T cell receptor beta chains given below trace back to one sample, sequenced in a study of lymphopenia after photon versus proton radiotherapy. The repertoire was sequenced with immunoSEQ multiplex PCR; TCRdb's copy has only in-frame clones and lacks some. Of 40,000 to 55,000 clones listed, 92% were seen once; the top ten hold 18%. The specimen comprised peripheral blood, sampled from a patient treated with photon-based radiotherapy. Source of these receptors: a middle-aged woman with cholangiocarcinoma.

The V and J genes are TRBV29-1 and TRBJ2-1; no definite D call. Germline V gene sequence: CDR1 SQVTM, CDR2 ANQGSEA. V lost 5 bases, J lost 8 bases, and 10 bases lay in between. The CDR3 extends over 11 amino acids. CDR3 loop: CSVLLNYEQFF. CDR3 in DNA: TGCAGCGTTCTCCTAAATTATGAGCAGTTCTTC.

The chain employs TRBV10-2 and TRBJ2-1; TRBD2 matches 11 bases. Germline CDR1 reads WSHSY; CDR2 reads SAAADI. Trimming took 6 bases from V and 7 from J; bases not matched to a gene: 2. The CDR3 has 13 amino acids. The DNA of the CDR3 is TGCGCCAGCAGGGGACTAGCGGCGAATGAGCAGTTCTTC. This gives the protein CASRGLAANEQFF.

V is TRBV6-5 and J is TRBJ1-1; no firm D call. The V gene's germline CDR1 is MNHEY and CDR2 SVGAGI. There are 13 residues in the CDR3. V was shortened by 0 bases and J by 6 bases, with 8 bases between the two germline ends. The CDR3 loop is CASSYSRGSEAFF. The CDR3 coding sequence is TGTGCCAGCAGTTACTCGAGAGGGTCTGAAGCTTTCTTT.

DNA for the CDR3: TGTGCCAGCAGCCATCCCCTTCAGCCCCAGCATTTT. Encoded protein: CASSHPLQPQHF. V usage is TRBV11-3 and J usage is TRBJ1-5; D remains ambiguous. Trimming stripped 5 bases from V and 6 bases from J, with 8 bases between. The germline gives CDR1 SGHNT, CDR2 YENEEA. The CDR3 is 12 amino acids.

This rearrangement joins TRBV6-5 to TRBJ2-5; unclear D gene. This CDR3 region has 14 residues. Germline values: CDR1 MNHEY, CDR2 SVGAGI. V lost 4 bases, J lost 2 bases, and 11 bases lay in between. CDR3 DNA sequence: TGTGCCAGCAGTTTCGACGGTGTACAAGAGACCCAGTACTTC. This gives the protein CASSFDGVQETQYF.

This chain connects TRBV10-3 to TRBJ1-2, with a possible D match to TRBD1 (5 bases). The CDR3 is made up of 15 amino acids. Germline V gene sequence: CDR1 ENHRY, CDR2 SYGVKD. Trimming cost V 6 bases and J 4 bases, with 18 bases left between them. The CDR3 DNA follows: TGTGCCATCAGACCGGACACTGGCGTCGGCTATGGCTACACCTTC. Amino acids: CAIRPDTGVGYGYTF.

This chain joins TRBV5-1 and TRBJ2-3, with a possible D match to TRBD1 (7 bases). Trimming left V 4 bases short and J 3 bases short, with 18 bases between. The CDR3 extends over 16 amino acids. Germline V gene sequence: CDR1 SGHRS, CDR2 YFSETQ. CDR3 in amino acids: CASSPKGAGGTDTQYF. For the CDR3, the DNA is TGCGCCAGCAGCCCCAAGGGTGCAGGGGGGACAGATACGCAGTATTTT.